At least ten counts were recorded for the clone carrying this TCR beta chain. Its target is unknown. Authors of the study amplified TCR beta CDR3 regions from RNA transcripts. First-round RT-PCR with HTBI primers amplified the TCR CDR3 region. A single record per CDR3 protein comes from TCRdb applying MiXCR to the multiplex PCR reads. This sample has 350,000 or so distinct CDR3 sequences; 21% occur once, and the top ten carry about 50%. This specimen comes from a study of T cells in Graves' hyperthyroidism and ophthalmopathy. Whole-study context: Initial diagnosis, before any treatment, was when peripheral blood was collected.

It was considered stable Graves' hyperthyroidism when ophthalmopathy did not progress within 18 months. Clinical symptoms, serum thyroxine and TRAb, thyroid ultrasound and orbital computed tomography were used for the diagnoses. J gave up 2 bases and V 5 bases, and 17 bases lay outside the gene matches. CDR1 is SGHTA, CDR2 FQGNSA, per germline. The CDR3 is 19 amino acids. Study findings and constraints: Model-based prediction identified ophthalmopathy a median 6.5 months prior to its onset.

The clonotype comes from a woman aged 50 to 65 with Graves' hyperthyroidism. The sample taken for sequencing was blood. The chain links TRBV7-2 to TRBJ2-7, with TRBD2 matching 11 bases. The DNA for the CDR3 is TGTGCCAGCAGCACACGACCCACCTCCGGGACTAGCGGCACCTACGAGCAGTACTTC. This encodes CASSTRPTSGTSGTYEQYF.